This T cell receptor (beta chain) was captured by sequencing in a study of T cell repertoires in cytomegalovirus infection. For the study at large: CMV infection together with matching HLA type was indicated by public TCR beta signatures.

This clonotype was detected ten times or more. MiXCR, applied by TCRdb to the reads, yields one record per CDR3 protein. The profile shows approximately 500,000 distinct CDR3 sequences, 16% of them singletons. V was trimmed by 6 bases and J by 9 bases, leaving 14 bases between them. There are 12 residues in the CDR3. V is TRBV12-3 or TRBV12-4 and J is TRBJ2-5, with unresolved D. The sample was CD8+ T cells from PBMCs. The clonotype comes from a human donor in good health (CMV status not recorded). Some clones in this sample may be carry-over from other donors' samples. CDR3 amino acids: CASSSGKKAQYF. In nucleotides, the CDR3 is TGTGCCAGCAGCTCAGGCAAGAAGGCCCAGTACTTC.